These 8 T cell receptor beta chains share one sample of origin, sequenced in a study of post-analysis software for immune sequencing data. Study-level results: The five TRBV segments detected at higher frequency in patients than in controls included TRBV5-6, TRBV5-1 and TRBV20-1.

Each TCR beta cDNA library carried unique molecular identifiers. Via MiXCR, TCRdb re-called the PCR reads, giving one row per CDR3 protein. The data contain a few hundred thousand distinct CDR3 sequences, approximately 31% of them singletons. For these TCRs, the target antigens are not known. The specimen sequenced was blood. These TCRs come from a girl younger than 18 with multiple sclerosis.

This clonotype came up a few times. The V call is TRBV19, the J call TRBJ2-7; TRBD2 aligns across 7 bases. This CDR3 contains 15 residues. In germline, CDR1 is LNHDA, CDR2 SQIVND (reference sequence). Trimming at V came to 6 bases and at J to 2 bases, leaving 10 bases not matched to a gene. The CDR3, as DNA: TGTGCCAGTAGACAAGCGGGGCAGGTAACCTACGAGCAGTACTTC. Protein product: CASRQAGQVTYEQYF. Variable domain in full (rest from reference TRBV19 and TRBJ2-7): DGGITQSPKYLFRKEGQNVTLSCEQNLNHDAMYWYRQDPGQGLRLIYYSQIVNDFQKGDIAEGYSVSREKKESFPLTVTSAQKNPTAFYLCASRQAGQVTYEQYFGPGTRLTVT.

The genes are TRBV2 and TRBJ1-2; D not resolved. Trimming took off 7 bases at V and 5 bases at J, with 17 bases between the two ends. Per the germline V gene, CDR1 is SNHLY and CDR2 is FYNNEI. The CDR3 consists of 14 residues. Here the CDR3 reads CASTATLVGYGYTF. In DNA, the CDR3 is TGTGCCAGCACCGCGACTCTGGTTGGGTATGGCTACACCTTC.

In this sample, this clonotype turned up a few times. The chain carries TRBV6-1 and TRBJ1-2, with 7 bases fitting TRBD1. The CDR3 sequence is 15 residues long. The V gene end was trimmed by 3 bases and the J gene end by 4 bases; junction bases not matched to a gene: 8. The germline gives CDR1 MNHNS, CDR2 SASEGT. As DNA, the CDR3 is TGTGCCAGCAGTGAGGACAGGAGACCTATCTATGGCTACACCTTC. This gives the protein CASSEDRRPIYGYTF.

This sequence joins TRBV4-1 and TRBJ2-3; D may be TRBD1 or TRBD2 (5 bases each). The CDR3 is made up of 13 amino acids. Deletions cut 1 base from V and 4 bases from J, with 6 bases between. Germline V lookup: CDR1 MGHRA, CDR2 YSYEKL. The CDR3 is CASSQVGADTQYF. The CDR3 DNA is TGCGCCAGCAGCCAAGTGGGGGCAGATACGCAGTATTTT.

This chain connects TRBV11-2 to TRBJ1-1; D gene ambiguous. The CDR3 sequence is 11 residues long. CDR1 and CDR2 (germline): SGHAT, FQNNGV. Trimming cost V 5 bases and J 7 bases, with 8 bases left between them. The CDR3 spells CASSKEGEAFF. The DNA for the CDR3 is TGTGCCAGCAGCAAAGAGGGTGAAGCTTTCTTT.

This chain links TRBV10-1 with TRBJ1-6, with unresolved D. Trimming cost V 1 base and J 13 bases, with 8 bases left between them. The CDR3 is made up of 12 amino acids. Germline CDR1 is WNHNN and CDR2 is SYGVQD (reference sequence). CDR3 DNA: TGCGCCAGCAGTGAGTTGACCGTTCCCCTCCACTTT. Its translation: CASSELTVPLHF.

This clonotype has at least ten counts. V gene TRBV4-1 combines with J gene TRBJ2-1; D uncertain. The CDR3 consists of 15 residues. V was shortened by 3 bases and J by 0 bases, with 9 bases between the two germline ends. CDR1 is MGHRA, CDR2 YSYEKL, per germline. CDR3 sequence reads: CASSHGVFSYNEQFF. The CDR3 nucleotides read TGCGCCAGCAGCCATGGAGTGTTCTCCTACAATGAGCAGTTCTTC.

V usage is TRBV10-3 and J usage is TRBJ2-5, with 7 bases lining up with TRBD2. This CDR3 has 13 amino acids. Losses at the gene ends were 7 bases for V and 1 base for J; bases not matched to a gene: 3. Germline CDR1 ENHRY, CDR2 SYGVKD. The CDR3 is CAITRTSQETQYF. The CDR3 bases are TGTGCCATCACCCGGACTAGCCAAGAGACCCAGTACTTC.